The rows below give T cell receptor beta chains drawn from one sample of a study of T-cell memory formation after mild COVID-19. TCRdb reanalysed the 5' RACE reads using MiXCR and keeps one entry per CDR3 protein. The table lists around 340,000 distinct CDR3 sequences, roughly 15% of them singletons. The sample comprised PBMCs or a T cell subset sorted from them (not recorded which). Receptors originate from a man between 18 and 29 years old who had mild COVID-19 (a few samples of this study predate the infection). Cell type and time point are not known. The CDR3 runs from the conserved cysteine through the conserved F or W. D genes are given only for firm matches. A row's size may be missing; if present it is once, few, many or a size class.

d_call	clone_size	v_call	j_call	cdr3_nt	cdr3_aa
-	few	TRBV10-3	TRBJ2-1	TGTGCCATCAGTACACCCGGCGGGGACAATGAGCAGTTCTTC	CAISTPGGDNEQFF
-	many	TRBV4-1	TRBJ1-2	TGCGCCAGCAGCCAAATAATTGGACTGGGGCGGGATGGCTACACCTTC	CASSQIIGLGRDGYTF
TRBD1	-	TRBV2	TRBJ1-5	TGTGCCAGCAGTGAGGCGTCAGGGACAGGGTACCAGCCCCAGCATTTT	CASSEASGTGYQPQHF
TRBD1	few	TRBV9	TRBJ2-3	TGTGCCAGCAGCGTCACACACGAACAGGGGGATACGCAGTATTTT	CASSVTHEQGDTQYF
-	-	TRBV7-9	TRBJ2-7	TGTGCCAGCAGCTTAGGGATGGGCGGGGAGACCTACGAGCAGTACTTC	CASSLGMGGETYEQYF
-	-	TRBV7-3	TRBJ2-1	TGTGCCAGCAGCCCACAGGGAAGTCAGCAGTTCTTC	CASSPQGSQQFF
TRBD1	-	TRBV7-2	TRBJ2-1	TGTGCCAGCAGCGGATGGGGACAGGGAATATTAGAAAAGCAGTTCTTC	CASSGWGQGILEKQFF
TRBD2	-	TRBV5-1	TRBJ2-2	TGCGCCAGCAGCCGACTAGCGGGGGGATCTACCGGGGAGCTGTTTTTT	CASSRLAGGSTGELFF
-	-	TRBV7-2	TRBJ2-1	TGTGCCAGCAGACGTCCAGGGGGCGGGGGCAATGAGCAGTTCTTC	CASRRPGGGGNEQFF
TRBD2	-	TRBV11-2	TRBJ2-3	TGTGCCAGCAGCAGTAGCGGGCGCCTAAACACAGATACGCAGTATTTT	CASSSSGRLNTDTQYF
TRBD1	-	TRBV19	TRBJ1-1	TGTGCCACTTGGACAGGGTGGGATGAAGCTTTCTTT	CATWTGWDEAFF
-	few	TRBV20-1	TRBJ2-5	TGCAGTGCTAGAGATGGTGCAGAAGAGACCCAGTACTTC	CSARDGAEETQYF
TRBD1	-	TRBV7-9	TRBJ2-1	TGTGCCAGCAGCTTAGTGACAGGGGGCCATGAGCAGTTCTTC	CASSLVTGGHEQFF
-	few	TRBV19	TRBJ1-1	TGTGCCAGTAGTATTAACAGGGAGACCTATGAAGCTTTCTTT	CASSINRETYEAFF
-	many	TRBV6-2/TRBV6-3	TRBJ2-1	TGTGCCAGCAGTTACGGGGCTCACAATGAGCAGTTCTTC	CASSYGAHNEQFF
TRBD2	few	TRBV7-2	TRBJ2-3	TGTGCCAGCAGCTTTTGGCGGGGGGGAGAGCAGTATTTT	CASSFWRGGEQYF
-	-	TRBV10-2	TRBJ1-1	TGCGCCAGCAGGGGCGGGGGTGCTTTCTTT	CASRGGGAFF
-	-	TRBV10-1	TRBJ2-2	TGCGCCAGCAGAACCAGCCCGAACACCGGGGAGCTGTTTTTT	CASRTSPNTGELFF
TRBD1	-	TRBV6-5	TRBJ1-5	TGTGCCAGCAGCCAGGGACAGGCCGCGTATCCCCAGCATTTT	CASSQGQAAYPQHF
-	many	TRBV7-8	TRBJ2-1	TGTGCCAGCAGCTTAGTTTGGTGGGGGTACAATGAGCAGTTCTTC	CASSLVWWGYNEQFF
-	-	TRBV7-9	TRBJ2-3	TGTGCCAGCAGCCGGAGCCCAGATACGCAGTATTTT	CASSRSPDTQYF
-	few	TRBV20-1	TRBJ2-1	TGCAGTGCTAACCACTACCACACCTCCAATGAGCAGTTCTTC	CSANHYHTSNEQFF
-	-	TRBV20-1	TRBJ2-3	TGCAGTGCTAGTACGTTTTACGACACAGATACGCAGTATTTT	CSASTFYDTDTQYF
-	-	TRBV29-1	TRBJ2-5	TGCAGCGTTGAAAGAGGGGTTGGTACTGAGACCCAGTACTTC	CSVERGVGTETQYF
-	few	TRBV5-1	TRBJ1-4	TGCGCCAGCAGCTTGGCCGGATCGACTAATGAAAAACTGTTTTTT	CASSLAGSTNEKLFF
TRBD2	many	TRBV7-2	TRBJ2-1	TGTGCCAGCAGCGGCAGACTAGCGGGACCCTCCTACAATGAGCAGTTCTTC	CASSGRLAGPSYNEQFF
-	-	TRBV6-1	TRBJ1-2	TGTGCCAGCAGTGAAGTGTCCGGGTTTTCGACCTTC	CASSEVSGFSTF
-	few	TRBV2	TRBJ1-6	TGTGCCAGCAGTGACAGTACCAGTTATAATTCACCCCTCCACTTT	CASSDSTSYNSPLHF
-	few	TRBV9	TRBJ2-3	TGTGCCAGCAGCGGGGGACTTGGGGGCACAGATACGCAGTATTTT	CASSGGLGGTDTQYF
TRBD1	-	TRBV6-6	TRBJ1-2	TGTGCCAGCAGTTACTCGGCAGGGGGCCTTAACTATGGCTACACCTTC	CASSYSAGGLNYGYTF
TRBD2	many	TRBV4-1	TRBJ2-7	TGCGCCAGCAGCCAATGGGAGGGGATGCCGGCGTACGAGCAGTACTTC	CASSQWEGMPAYEQYF
-	-	TRBV6-1	TRBJ2-1	TGTGCCAGCAGCATGAAGGGGGTCAACAGAGGTAATGAGCAGTTCTTC	CASSMKGVNRGNEQFF
TRBD2	-	TRBV10-3	TRBJ2-1	TGTGCCATCAGCGGGGGGGGTTACAATGAGCAGTTCTTC	CAISGGGYNEQFF
-	-	TRBV7-9	TRBJ1-2	TGTGCCAGCAGCGCCCCGGGGTCTAACTATGGCTACACCTTC	CASSAPGSNYGYTF
-	-	TRBV13	TRBJ2-2	TGTGCCAGCAGCGGTGGTCTTAATGACACCGGGGAGCTGTTTTTT	CASSGGLNDTGELFF
-	few	TRBV7-3	TRBJ2-1	TGTGCCAGCAGCTCCAAGGGGCAGGGAAACAATGAGCAGTTCTTC	CASSSKGQGNNEQFF
-	many	TRBV9	TRBJ2-3	TGTGCCAGCAGCCCAGGTGGGCTGGATACGCAGTATTTT	CASSPGGLDTQYF
-	-	TRBV7-9	TRBJ2-1	TGTGCCAGCAGCTTAGCGTGGCAATCCAATGAGCAGTTCTTC	CASSLAWQSNEQFF
-	few	TRBV7-2	TRBJ2-1	TGTGCCAGCAGCTACCCCTGGGGGGCAAAGCAGTTCTTC	CASSYPWGAKQFF
-	few	TRBV10-3	TRBJ2-7	TGTGCCATCACTTGGGACTCTAACGAGCAGTACTTC	CAITWDSNEQYF
-	-	TRBV6-5	TRBJ1-1	TGTGCCAGCAGCAGGCGGGTGAACACTGAAGCTTTCTTT	CASSRRVNTEAFF
-	many	TRBV7-2	TRBJ2-3	TGTGCCAGCAGCTCCCTTCACACAGATACGCAGTATTTT	CASSSLHTDTQYF
-	few	TRBV12-3/TRBV12-4	TRBJ1-1	TGTGCCAGCACCAAAGTGGGAAACGGAGCTTTCTTT	CASTKVGNGAFF
TRBD2	many	TRBV4-3	TRBJ2-1	TGCGCCAGCAGCCAAGATGGGCGGGGGGGCGTCTACAATGAGCAGTTCTTC	CASSQDGRGGVYNEQFF
-	few	TRBV2	TRBJ1-1	TGTGCCACCTTATCGGGGGCTTCGAACACTGAAGCTTTCTTT	CATLSGASNTEAFF
-	-	TRBV19	TRBJ1-5	TGTGCCAGTAGTGCCAGGACATTATGGCAGCCCCAGCATTTT	CASSARTLWQPQHF
TRBD2	-	TRBV6-5	TRBJ2-1	TGTGCCAGCAGCAGTAGCGGGGGAGACTACAATGAGCAGTTCTTC	CASSSSGGDYNEQFF
-	-	TRBV3-2	TRBJ1-1	TGTGCCAGCAGCCAACCCTGGACAGCCGCTGAAGCTTTCTTT	CASSQPWTAAEAFF
-	few	TRBV15	TRBJ2-1	TGTGCCACCAGCAAACCTGGACAGTACAATGAGCAGTTCTTC	CATSKPGQYNEQFF
-	-	TRBV12-3/TRBV12-4	TRBJ2-5	TGTGCCAGCAGTTTGGAGGCTTGGGAGACCCAGTACTTC	CASSLEAWETQYF
TRBD2	-	TRBV4-1	TRBJ2-3	TGCGCCAGCAGCCAAGGGGTACTAGCGGGGGCCGGTTCTAGGACAGATACGCAGTATTTT	CASSQGVLAGAGSRTDTQYF
-	few	TRBV7-6	TRBJ1-3	TGTGCCAGCAGCCCGAGGTACCGGTCAACCTCCTCAGCTGGAAACACCATATATTTT	CASSPRYRSTSSAGNTIYF
TRBD1	few	TRBV4-1	TRBJ1-2	TGCGCCAGCAGCCAACATGGACAGGATGGCTACACCTTC	CASSQHGQDGYTF
-	few	TRBV9	TRBJ2-6	TGTGCCAGCAGCGTAGGGAGCTCTGGGGCCAACGTCCTGACTTTC	CASSVGSSGANVLTF